These T cell receptor beta chains were read from a single sample in a study of CD4 T cells in relation to SARS-CoV-2 and coronaviruses. The data were produced by immunoSEQ multiplex PCR, yet TCRdb's version contains in-frame clones alone and is incomplete. The sample has tens of thousands of clones; about two thirds are singletons. These receptors lack a known antigen. Sequencing was carried out using CD4+ T cells from PBMCs, cultured in vitro. These receptors were collected from a human donor in good health. Each CDR3 is given with its conserved first and last residue. Each record gives: clone size, J gene, V gene, D gene, CDR3 DNA, CDR3 protein. D genes are given only for firm matches. Clone size is given for some rows only: seen once, a few or many times, or a class if the clone is expanded.

clone size: .
J gene: TRBJ1-5
V gene: TRBV6-5
D gene: TRBD1
CDR3 DNA: TGTGCCAGCAGACGACAGGGGGCCGGTCAGCCCCAGCATTTT
CDR3 protein: CASRRQGAGQPQHF

clone size: once
J gene: TRBJ2-7
V gene: TRBV7-2
D gene: .
CDR3 DNA: TGTGCCAGCAGCAATGGGGCGCTCCTCGACGAGCAGTACTTC
CDR3 protein: CASSNGALLDEQYF

clone size: .
J gene: TRBJ1-1
V gene: TRBV20-1
D gene: .
CDR3 DNA: TGCAGTGCTAGTCTGGGGAACACTGAAGCTTTCTTT
CDR3 protein: CSASLGNTEAFF

clone size: once
J gene: TRBJ2-6
V gene: TRBV19
D gene: .
CDR3 DNA: TGTGCCAGTAGTAAACAAGGCTCTGGGGCCAACGTCCTGACTTTC
CDR3 protein: CASSKQGSGANVLTF

clone size: .
J gene: TRBJ2-5
V gene: TRBV11-2
D gene: .
CDR3 DNA: TGTGCCAGCAGCTTAGAAGGGATCATATTCCAAGAGACCCAGTACTTC
CDR3 protein: CASSLEGIIFQETQYF

clone size: once
J gene: TRBJ2-3
V gene: TRBV7-9
D gene: .
CDR3 DNA: TGTGCCAGCAGCTCCTGGAGGGGGCAGGGAGGGAGCACAGATACGCAGTATTTT
CDR3 protein: CASSSWRGQGGSTDTQYF

clone size: .
J gene: TRBJ1-5
V gene: TRBV18
D gene: .
CDR3 DNA: TGTGCCAGCTCACCACCGGGCAGGGGTAGCAATCAGCCCCAGCATTTT
CDR3 protein: CASSPPGRGSNQPQHF

clone size: once
J gene: TRBJ2-1
V gene: TRBV12-5
D gene: TRBD2
CDR3 DNA: TGTGCTAGTGGTTTGGGCCTTCGTGGACTAGCGGGAGTTAATGAGCAGTTCTTC
CDR3 protein: CASGLGLRGLAGVNEQFF

clone size: .
J gene: TRBJ2-7
V gene: TRBV25-1
D gene: .
CDR3 DNA: TGTGCCAGCAGTGAATTCTTAGGGACCTACGAGCAGTACTTC
CDR3 protein: CASSEFLGTYEQYF

clone size: .
J gene: TRBJ1-2
V gene: TRBV29-1
D gene: .
CDR3 DNA: TGCAGCGTTGATGACATTAACTATGGCTACACCTTC
CDR3 protein: CSVDDINYGYTF

clone size: .
J gene: TRBJ1-2
V gene: TRBV7-2
D gene: .
CDR3 DNA: TGTGCCAGCAGCTTCGGGCAGGGTCCTGGCTACACCTTC
CDR3 protein: CASSFGQGPGYTF

clone size: .
J gene: TRBJ2-1
V gene: TRBV7-8
D gene: TRBD2
CDR3 DNA: TGTGCCAGCAGCCCCCGGGACTACGTATACAATGAGCAGTTCTTC
CDR3 protein: CASSPRDYVYNEQFF

clone size: .
J gene: TRBJ2-5
V gene: TRBV9
D gene: TRBD2
CDR3 DNA: TGTGCCAGCAGCACCCTAGCGGGAGGGCCCCAAGAGACCCAGTACTTC
CDR3 protein: CASSTLAGGPQETQYF

clone size: few
J gene: TRBJ1-1
V gene: TRBV7-3
D gene: .
CDR3 DNA: TGTGCCAGCACTGCAGGGGTACAGGGCTCTGAAGCTTTCTTT
CDR3 protein: CASTAGVQGSEAFF

clone size: .
J gene: TRBJ2-3
V gene: TRBV7-6
D gene: .
CDR3 DNA: TGTGCCAGCAGCTTAACAGGGATGCGCACAGATACGCAGTATTTT
CDR3 protein: CASSLTGMRTDTQYF

clone size: .
J gene: TRBJ2-3
V gene: TRBV2
D gene: .
CDR3 DNA: TGTGCCAGCAGGACCTTTAAGGGATTTTGGACAGATACGCAGTATTTT
CDR3 protein: CASRTFKGFWTDTQYF

clone size: .
J gene: TRBJ1-2
V gene: TRBV6-4
D gene: .
CDR3 DNA: TGTGCCAGCAGCCACCGGGACGGCTATGGCTACACCTTC
CDR3 protein: CASSHRDGYGYTF

clone size: few
J gene: TRBJ2-1
V gene: TRBV3-1/TRBV3-2
D gene: TRBD2
CDR3 DNA: TGTGCCAGCGGCAGAGCCTTGGGACTAGGAGGGAATGAGCAGTTCTTC
CDR3 protein: CASGRALGLGGNEQFF

clone size: .
J gene: TRBJ2-5
V gene: TRBV3-1/TRBV3-2
D gene: .
CDR3 DNA: TGTGCCAGCAGCCAAGAACGAGGGGAGACCCAGTACTTC
CDR3 protein: CASSQERGETQYF

clone size: .
J gene: TRBJ2-5
V gene: TRBV3-1/TRBV3-2
D gene: .
CDR3 DNA: TGTGCCAGCAGCCTCTCTTTAGGTAAAGAGACCCAGTACTTC
CDR3 protein: CASSLSLGKETQYF

clone size: .
J gene: TRBJ2-5
V gene: TRBV6-6
D gene: .
CDR3 DNA: TGTGCCAGCAGTGCCCGAGGGGGAGAGACCCAGTACTTC
CDR3 protein: CASSARGGETQYF

clone size: few
J gene: TRBJ2-3
V gene: TRBV29-1
D gene: .
CDR3 DNA: TGCAGCGTTGAAGATCGGAGGGTTCGGACAGATACGCAGTATTTT
CDR3 protein: CSVEDRRVRTDTQYF

clone size: .
J gene: TRBJ2-2
V gene: TRBV7-7
D gene: TRBD1
CDR3 DNA: TGTGCCAGCAGCCCAGGGACAGCCACCGGGGAGCTGTTTTTT
CDR3 protein: CASSPGTATGELFF

clone size: .
J gene: TRBJ1-3
V gene: TRBV19
D gene: .
CDR3 DNA: TGTGCCAGTAGTATCCAACGGAACACCATATATTTT
CDR3 protein: CASSIQRNTIYF

clone size: .
J gene: TRBJ2-3
V gene: TRBV18
D gene: .
CDR3 DNA: TGTGCCAGCTCACCATACATGGGACGCGGGGGCACAGATACGCAGTATTTT
CDR3 protein: CASSPYMGRGGTDTQYF

clone size: .
J gene: TRBJ2-5
V gene: TRBV4-3
D gene: .
CDR3 DNA: TGCGCCAGCAGCCAAGAGTTCCGCCATGTCGAGACCCAGTACTTC
CDR3 protein: CASSQEFRHVETQYF

clone size: .
J gene: TRBJ1-5
V gene: TRBV6-2/TRBV6-3
D gene: TRBD1
CDR3 DNA: TGTGCCAGCAGTTACCGGGGACAGGTCCGTGGGAATCAGCCCCAGCATTTT
CDR3 protein: CASSYRGQVRGNQPQHF

clone size: .
J gene: TRBJ2-4
V gene: TRBV4-1
D gene: TRBD1
CDR3 DNA: TGCGCCAGCAGCCAAGATATGAGACGTCAGGGGGAAAACATTCAGTACTTC
CDR3 protein: CASSQDMRRQGENIQYF

clone size: .
J gene: TRBJ2-5
V gene: TRBV6-6
D gene: .
CDR3 DNA: TGTGCCAGTGGACAGGGACTAGGGGCGAAAGAGACCCAGTACTTC
CDR3 protein: CASGQGLGAKETQYF

clone size: .
J gene: TRBJ2-2
V gene: TRBV7-9
D gene: .
CDR3 DNA: TGTGCCAGCACCCCACCGGGGGCCGGGGAGCTGTTTTTT
CDR3 protein: CASTPPGAGELFF

clone size: .
J gene: TRBJ2-2
V gene: TRBV6-5
D gene: .
CDR3 DNA: TGTGCCAGAGGGGGACCATCCGACACCGGGGAGCTGTTTTTT
CDR3 protein: CARGGPSDTGELFF

clone size: .
J gene: TRBJ2-7
V gene: TRBV11-2
D gene: .
CDR3 DNA: TGTGCCAGCAGCTTAAGGACGGATAGTGCCGCCTACGAGCAGTACTTC
CDR3 protein: CASSLRTDSAAYEQYF